This TCR beta chain was sequenced for a study of blood T cell repertoires in COVID-19. Study summary: The United States, Italy and Spain supplied acute and convalescent COVID-19 samples.

This CDR3 contains 13 residues. CDR1 and CDR2 (germline): DFQATT, SNEGSKA (reference sequence). Trimming removed 3 bases from V and 8 bases from J, with 16 bases in between. Assay used: immunoSEQ multiplex PCR; TCRdb lists only in-frame clones, some missing. The table lists about 160,000 clones, roughly 83% of them singletons. The sequenced material came from peripheral blood. The chain carries TRBV20-1 and TRBJ1-2; no clear D. The TCR comes from a woman older than 75 with active or convalescent COVID-19. The CDR3 region has the DNA TGCAGTGCTAGTGAAACGACGGCGGGCGGCTACACCTTC. It yields the protein CSASETTAGGYTF.